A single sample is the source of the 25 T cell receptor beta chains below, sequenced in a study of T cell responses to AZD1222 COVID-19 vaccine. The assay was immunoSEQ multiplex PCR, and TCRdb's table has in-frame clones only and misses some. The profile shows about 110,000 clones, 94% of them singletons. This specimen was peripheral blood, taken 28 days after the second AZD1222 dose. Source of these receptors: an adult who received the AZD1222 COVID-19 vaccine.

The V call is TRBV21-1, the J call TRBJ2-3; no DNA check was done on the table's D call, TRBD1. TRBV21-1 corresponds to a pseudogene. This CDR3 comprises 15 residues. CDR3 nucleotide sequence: TGTGCCAGCAGCCGCCGGGACAGGGCTATCGATACGCAGTATTTT. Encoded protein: CASSRRDRAIDTQYF.

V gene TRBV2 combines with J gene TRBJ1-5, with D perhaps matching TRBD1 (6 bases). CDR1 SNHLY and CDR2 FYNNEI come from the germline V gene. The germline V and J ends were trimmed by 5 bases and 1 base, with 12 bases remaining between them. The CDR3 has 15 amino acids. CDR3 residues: CASSPQGKSNQPQHF. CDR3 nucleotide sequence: TGTGCCAGCAGTCCTCAGGGGAAGAGCAATCAGCCCCAGCATTTT. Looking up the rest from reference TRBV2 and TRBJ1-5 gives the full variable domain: EPEVTQTPSHQVTQMGQEVILRCVPISNHLYFYWYRQILGQKVEFLVSFYNNEISEKSEIFDDQFSVERPDGSNFTLKIRSTKLEDSAMYFCASSPQGKSNQPQHFGDGTRLSIL.

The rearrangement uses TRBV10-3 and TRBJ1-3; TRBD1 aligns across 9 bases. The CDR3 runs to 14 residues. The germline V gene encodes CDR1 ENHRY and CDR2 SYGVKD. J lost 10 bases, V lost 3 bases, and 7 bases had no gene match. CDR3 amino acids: CAISDWDRERTIYF. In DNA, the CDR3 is TGTGCCATCAGTGATTGGGACAGGGAAAGGACCATATATTTT.

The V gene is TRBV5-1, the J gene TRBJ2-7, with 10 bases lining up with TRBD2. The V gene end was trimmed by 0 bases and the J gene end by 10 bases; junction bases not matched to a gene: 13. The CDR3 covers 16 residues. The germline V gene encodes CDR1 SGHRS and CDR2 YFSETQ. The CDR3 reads CASSLEQAGGTFKQYF. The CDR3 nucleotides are TGCGCCAGCAGCTTGGAGCAAGCGGGAGGGACATTCAAACAGTACTTC. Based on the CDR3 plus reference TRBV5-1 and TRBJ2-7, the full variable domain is KAGVTQTPRYLIKTRGQQVTLSCSPISGHRSVSWYQQTPGQGLQFLFEYFSETQRNKGNFPGRFSGRQFSNSRSEMNVSTLELGDSALYLCASSLEQAGGTFKQYFGPGTRLTVT.

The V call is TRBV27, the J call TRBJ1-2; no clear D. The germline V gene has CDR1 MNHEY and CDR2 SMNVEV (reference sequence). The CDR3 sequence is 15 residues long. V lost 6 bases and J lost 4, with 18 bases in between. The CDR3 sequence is CASRTRSAAGYGYTF. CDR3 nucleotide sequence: TGTGCCAGCAGAACCCGCAGTGCTGCTGGCTATGGCTACACCTTC.

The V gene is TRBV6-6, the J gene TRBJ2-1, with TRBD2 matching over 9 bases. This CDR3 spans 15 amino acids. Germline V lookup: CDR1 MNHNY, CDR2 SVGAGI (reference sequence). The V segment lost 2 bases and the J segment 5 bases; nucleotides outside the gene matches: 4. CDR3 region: CASSYLQRGDNEQFF. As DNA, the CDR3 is TGTGCCAGCAGTTACCTCCAGCGGGGGGACAATGAGCAGTTCTTC.

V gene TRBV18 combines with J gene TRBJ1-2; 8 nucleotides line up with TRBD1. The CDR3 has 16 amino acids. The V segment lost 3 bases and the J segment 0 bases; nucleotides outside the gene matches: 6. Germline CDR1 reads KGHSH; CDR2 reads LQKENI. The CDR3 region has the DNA TGTGCCAGCTCACCGACTTGGACAGGGACTAACTATGGCTACACCTTC. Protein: CASSPTWTGTNYGYTF.

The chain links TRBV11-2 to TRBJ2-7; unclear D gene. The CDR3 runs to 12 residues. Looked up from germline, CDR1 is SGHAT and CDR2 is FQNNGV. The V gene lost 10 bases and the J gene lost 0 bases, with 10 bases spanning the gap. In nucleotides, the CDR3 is TGTGCCACTAGTGATGTCTCCTACGAGCAGTACTTC. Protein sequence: CATSDVSYEQYF. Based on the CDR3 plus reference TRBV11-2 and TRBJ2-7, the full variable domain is EAGVAQSPRYKIIEKRQSVAFWCNPISGHATLYWYQQILGQGPKLLIQFQNNGVVDDSQLPKDRFSAERLKGVDSTLKIQPAKLEDSAVYLCATSDVSYEQYFGPGTRLTVT.

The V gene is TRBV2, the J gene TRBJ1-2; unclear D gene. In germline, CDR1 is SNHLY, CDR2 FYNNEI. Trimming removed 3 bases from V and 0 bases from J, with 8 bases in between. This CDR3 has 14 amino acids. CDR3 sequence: CASSEVGTNYGYTF. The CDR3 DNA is TGTGCCAGCAGTGAGGTCGGGACTAACTATGGCTACACCTTC. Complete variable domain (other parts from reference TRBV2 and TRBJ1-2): EPEVTQTPSHQVTQMGQEVILRCVPISNHLYFYWYRQILGQKVEFLVSFYNNEISEKSEIFDDQFSVERPDGSNFTLKIRSTKLEDSAMYFCASSEVGTNYGYTFGSGTRLTVV.

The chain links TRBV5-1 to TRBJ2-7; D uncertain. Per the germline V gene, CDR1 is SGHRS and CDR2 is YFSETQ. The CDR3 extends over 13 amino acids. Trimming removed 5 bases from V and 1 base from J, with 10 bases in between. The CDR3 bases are TGCGCCAGCAGGTCTTCCCCTTCCTACGAGCAGTACTTC. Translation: CASRSSPSYEQYF.

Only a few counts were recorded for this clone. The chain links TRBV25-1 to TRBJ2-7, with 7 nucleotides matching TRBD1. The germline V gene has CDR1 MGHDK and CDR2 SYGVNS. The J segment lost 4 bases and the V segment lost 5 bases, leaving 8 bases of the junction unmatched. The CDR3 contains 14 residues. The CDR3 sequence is CASSPGQTRYEQYF. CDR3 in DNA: TGTGCCAGCAGTCCGGGACAGACCCGATACGAGCAGTACTTC.

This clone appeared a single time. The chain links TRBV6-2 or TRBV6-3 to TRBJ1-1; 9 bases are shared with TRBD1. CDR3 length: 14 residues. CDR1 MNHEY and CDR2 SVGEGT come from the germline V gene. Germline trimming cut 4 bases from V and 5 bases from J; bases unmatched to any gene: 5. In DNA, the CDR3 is TGTGCCAGCAGTTCAACAGGGGGCGAGACTGAAGCTTTCTTT. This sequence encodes CASSSTGGETEAFF.

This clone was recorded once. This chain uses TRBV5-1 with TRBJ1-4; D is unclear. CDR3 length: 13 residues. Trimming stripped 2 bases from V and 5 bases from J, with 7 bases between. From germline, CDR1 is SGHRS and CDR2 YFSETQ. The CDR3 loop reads CASSFGRNEKLFF. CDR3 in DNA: TGCGCCAGCAGCTTTGGCAGAAATGAAAAACTGTTTTTT.

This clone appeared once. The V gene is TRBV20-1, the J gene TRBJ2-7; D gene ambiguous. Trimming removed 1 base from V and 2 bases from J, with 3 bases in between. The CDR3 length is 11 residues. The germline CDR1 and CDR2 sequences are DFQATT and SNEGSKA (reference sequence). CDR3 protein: CSARGTYEQYF. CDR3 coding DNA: TGCAGTGCTAGAGGGACCTACGAGCAGTACTTC.

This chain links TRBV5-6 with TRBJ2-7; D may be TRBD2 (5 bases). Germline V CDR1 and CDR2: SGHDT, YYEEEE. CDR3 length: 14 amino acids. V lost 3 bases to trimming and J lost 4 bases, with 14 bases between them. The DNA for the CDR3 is TGTGCCAGCAGCTCCTCAGGAGGTCGGTACGAGCAGTACTTC. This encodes CASSSSGGRYEQYF.

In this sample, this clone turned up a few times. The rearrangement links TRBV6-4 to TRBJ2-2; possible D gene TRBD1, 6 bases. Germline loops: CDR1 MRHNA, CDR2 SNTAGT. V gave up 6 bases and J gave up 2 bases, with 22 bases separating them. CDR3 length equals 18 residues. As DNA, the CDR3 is TGTGCCAGCAGCGTGCAGGGGTCCCTTCGCCTCAACACCGGGGAGCTGTTTTTT. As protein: CASSVQGSLRLNTGELFF.

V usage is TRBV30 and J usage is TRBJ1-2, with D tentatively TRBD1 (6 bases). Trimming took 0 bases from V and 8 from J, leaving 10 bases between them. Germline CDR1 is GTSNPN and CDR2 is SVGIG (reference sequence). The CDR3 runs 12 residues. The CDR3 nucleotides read TGTGCCTGGAGTGTCTGGGGGCGCGGCTACACCTTC. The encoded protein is CAWSVWGRGYTF.

The CDR3 nucleotides read TGTGCCAGCAGCTTAGCTTTCGCTAGCGGGGGGGCCGGGCCAGAGACCCAGTACTTC. Amino acid sequence: CASSLAFASGGAGPETQYF. The chain recombines TRBV7-7 with TRBJ2-5; TRBD2 matches 12 bases. J gave up 4 bases and V 0 bases, and 12 bases lay outside the gene matches. The CDR3 runs to 19 residues. Germline CDR1 and CDR2: SSHAT and FNYEAQ (reference sequence).

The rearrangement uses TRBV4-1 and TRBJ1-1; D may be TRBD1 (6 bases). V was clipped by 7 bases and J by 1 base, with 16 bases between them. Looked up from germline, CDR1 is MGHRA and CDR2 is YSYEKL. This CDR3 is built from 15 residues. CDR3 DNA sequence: TGCGCCAGCACCCCCCTCAGGGGCGCGAACACTGAAGCTTTCTTT. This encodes CASTPLRGANTEAFF.

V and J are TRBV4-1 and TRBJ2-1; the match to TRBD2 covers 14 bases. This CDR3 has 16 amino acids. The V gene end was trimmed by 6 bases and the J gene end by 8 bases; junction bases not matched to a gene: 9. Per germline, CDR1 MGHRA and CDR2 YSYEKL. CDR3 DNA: TGCGCCAGCAGGGCTCCGACTAGCGGGGGGGCCCATGAGCAGTTCTTC. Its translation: CASRAPTSGGAHEQFF.

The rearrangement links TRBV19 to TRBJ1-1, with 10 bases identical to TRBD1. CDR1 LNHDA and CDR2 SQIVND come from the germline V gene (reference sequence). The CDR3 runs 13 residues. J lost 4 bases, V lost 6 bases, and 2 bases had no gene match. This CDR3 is CASSRDRGTEAFF. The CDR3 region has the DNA TGTGCCAGTAGCCGGGACAGGGGCACTGAAGCTTTCTTT.

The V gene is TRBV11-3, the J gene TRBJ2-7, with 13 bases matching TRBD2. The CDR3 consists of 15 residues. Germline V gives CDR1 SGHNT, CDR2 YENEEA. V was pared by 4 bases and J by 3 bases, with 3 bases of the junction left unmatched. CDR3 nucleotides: TGTGCCAGCAGCTCCGGACTAGCGGGGGACTACGAGCAGTACTTC. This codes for CASSSGLAGDYEQYF.

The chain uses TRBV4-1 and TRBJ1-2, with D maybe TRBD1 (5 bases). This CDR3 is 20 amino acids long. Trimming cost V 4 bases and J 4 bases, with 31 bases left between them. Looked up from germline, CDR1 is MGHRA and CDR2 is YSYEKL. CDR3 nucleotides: TGCGCCAGCAGCCGATTCGTTCCGGGTCGTGTTTCGGGGCTAGGCTATGGCTACACCTTC. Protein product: CASSRFVPGRVSGLGYGYTF.

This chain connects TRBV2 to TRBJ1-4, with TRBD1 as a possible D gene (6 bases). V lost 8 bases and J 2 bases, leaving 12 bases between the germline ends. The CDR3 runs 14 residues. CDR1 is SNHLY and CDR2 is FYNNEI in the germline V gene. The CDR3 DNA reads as TGTGCCAGCTGGAGGGACAATACTAATGAAAAACTGTTTTTT. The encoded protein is CASWRDNTNEKLFF.

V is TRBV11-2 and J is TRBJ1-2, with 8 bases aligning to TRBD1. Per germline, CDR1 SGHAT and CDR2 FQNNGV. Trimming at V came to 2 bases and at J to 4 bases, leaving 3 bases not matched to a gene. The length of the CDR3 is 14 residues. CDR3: CASSLTTGGYGYTF. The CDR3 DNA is TGTGCCAGCAGCTTAACAACAGGGGGCTATGGCTACACCTTC.